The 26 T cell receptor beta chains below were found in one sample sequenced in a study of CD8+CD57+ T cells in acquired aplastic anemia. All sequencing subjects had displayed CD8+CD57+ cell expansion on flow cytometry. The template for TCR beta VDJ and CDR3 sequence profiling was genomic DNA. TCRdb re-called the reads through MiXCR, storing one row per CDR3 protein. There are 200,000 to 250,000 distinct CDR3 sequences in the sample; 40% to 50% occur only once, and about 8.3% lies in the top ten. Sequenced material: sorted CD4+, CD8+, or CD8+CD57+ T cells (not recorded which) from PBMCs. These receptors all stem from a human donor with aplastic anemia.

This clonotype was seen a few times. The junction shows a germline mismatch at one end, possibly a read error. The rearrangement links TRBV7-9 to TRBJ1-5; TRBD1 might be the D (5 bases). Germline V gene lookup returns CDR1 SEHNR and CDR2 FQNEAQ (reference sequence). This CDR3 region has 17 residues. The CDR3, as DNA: TGTGCCAGCGGCTTTGGCCTCGAGGGGAGAGGCAATCAGCCCCAGCATTTT. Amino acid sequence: CASGFGLEGRGNQPQHF.

The CDR3 nucleotides are TGCAGTGCTAGTTGGCAGGGGGCTTTCACAGATACGCAGTATTTT. This codes for CSASWQGAFTDTQYF. The chain couples TRBV20-1 to TRBJ2-3, with TRBD1 identical over 8 bases. The germline V gene encodes CDR1 DFQATT and CDR2 SNEGSKA (reference sequence). The CDR3 covers 15 residues. The trim removed 3 bases at V and 2 bases at J, leaving 7 bases unmatched.

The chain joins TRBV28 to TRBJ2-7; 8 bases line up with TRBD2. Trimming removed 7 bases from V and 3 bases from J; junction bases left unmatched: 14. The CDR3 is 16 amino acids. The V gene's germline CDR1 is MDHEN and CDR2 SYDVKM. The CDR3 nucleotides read TGTGCCAGCACCACCAAGCGCGGGAGGAACAGCTACGAGCAGTACTTC. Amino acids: CASTTKRGRNSYEQYF.

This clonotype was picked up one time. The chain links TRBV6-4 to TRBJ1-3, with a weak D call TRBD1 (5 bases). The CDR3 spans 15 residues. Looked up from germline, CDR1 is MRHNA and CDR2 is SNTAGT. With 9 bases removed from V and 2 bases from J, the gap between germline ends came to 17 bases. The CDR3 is CARGDRSFAGNTIYF. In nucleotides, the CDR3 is TGTGCCAGAGGGGACCGGAGTTTCGCTGGAAACACCATATATTTT.

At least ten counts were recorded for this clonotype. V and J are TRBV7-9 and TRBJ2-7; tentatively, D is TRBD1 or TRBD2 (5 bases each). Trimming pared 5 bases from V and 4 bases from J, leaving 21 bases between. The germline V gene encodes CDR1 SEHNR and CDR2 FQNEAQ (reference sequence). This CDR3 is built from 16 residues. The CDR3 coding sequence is TGTGCCAGCAGCCCTAGGGGTCTTGGGAGTCGGTACGAGCAGTACTTC. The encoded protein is CASSPRGLGSRYEQYF.

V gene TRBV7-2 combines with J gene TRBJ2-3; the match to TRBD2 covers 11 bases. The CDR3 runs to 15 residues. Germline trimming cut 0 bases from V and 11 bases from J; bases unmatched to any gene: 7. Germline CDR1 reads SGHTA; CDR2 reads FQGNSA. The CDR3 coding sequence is TGTGCCAGCAGCTTAGCGACTAGCGGGGCCGGTGAGCAGTATTTT. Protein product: CASSLATSGAGEQYF.

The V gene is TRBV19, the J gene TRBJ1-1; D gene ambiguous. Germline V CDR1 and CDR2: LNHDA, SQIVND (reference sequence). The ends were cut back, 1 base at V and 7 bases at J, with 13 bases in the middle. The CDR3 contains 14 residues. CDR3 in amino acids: CASSIVSNEFEAFF. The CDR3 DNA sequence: TGTGCCAGTAGTATAGTCAGCAATGAATTTGAAGCTTTCTTT. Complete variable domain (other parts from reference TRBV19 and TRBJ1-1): DGGITQSPKYLFRKEGQNVTLSCEQNLNHDAMYWYRQDPGQGLRLIYYSQIVNDFQKGDIAEGYSVSREKKESFPLTVTSAQKNPTAFYLCASSIVSNEFEAFFGQGTRLTVV.

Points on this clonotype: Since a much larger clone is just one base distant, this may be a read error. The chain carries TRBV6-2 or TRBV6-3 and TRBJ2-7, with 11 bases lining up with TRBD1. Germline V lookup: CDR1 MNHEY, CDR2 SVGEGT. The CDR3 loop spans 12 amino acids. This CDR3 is CASGDRGYGQYF. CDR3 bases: TGTGCCAGCGGGGACAGGGGGTACGGGCAGTACTTC.

The CDR3 is CASSLGRGIQTQYF. CDR3 DNA: TGTGCCAGCAGCTTAGGCAGGGGGATACAGACCCAGTACTTC. The V call is TRBV7-2, the J call TRBJ2-5, with 7 bases matching TRBD1. The CDR3 is 14 residues long. V dropped 1 base and J dropped 6; count of bases not matched to a gene: 5. The germline V gene encodes CDR1 SGHTA and CDR2 FQGNSA.

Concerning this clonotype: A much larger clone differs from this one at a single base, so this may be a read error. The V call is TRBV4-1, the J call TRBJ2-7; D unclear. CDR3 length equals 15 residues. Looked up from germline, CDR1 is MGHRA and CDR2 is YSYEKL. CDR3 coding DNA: TGCGTCAGCAGCCAATTTGATGCGGACTCCTACGAGCAGTACTTC. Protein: CVSSQFDADSYEQYF.

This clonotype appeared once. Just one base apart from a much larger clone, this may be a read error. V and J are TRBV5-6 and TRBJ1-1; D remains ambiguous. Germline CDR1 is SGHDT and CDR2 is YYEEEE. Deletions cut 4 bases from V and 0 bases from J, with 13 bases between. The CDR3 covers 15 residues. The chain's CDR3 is CASSLFRHLNTEAFF. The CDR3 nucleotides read TGTGCCAGCAGCCTTTTCCGGCACTTGAACACTGAAGCTTTCTTT. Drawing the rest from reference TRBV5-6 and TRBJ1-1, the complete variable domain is DAGVTQSPTHLIKTRGQQVTLRCSPKSGHDTVSWYQQALGQGPQFIFQYYEEEERQRGNFPDRFSGHQFPNYSSELNVNALLLGDSALYLCASSLFRHLNTEAFFGQGTRLTVV.

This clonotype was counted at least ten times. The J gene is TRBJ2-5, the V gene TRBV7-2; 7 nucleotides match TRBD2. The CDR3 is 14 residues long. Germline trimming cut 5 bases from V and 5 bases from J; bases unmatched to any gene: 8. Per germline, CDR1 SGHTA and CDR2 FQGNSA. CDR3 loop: CASSPETSRETQYF. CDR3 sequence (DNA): TGTGCCAGCAGCCCAGAGACTAGCCGGGAGACCCAGTACTTC.

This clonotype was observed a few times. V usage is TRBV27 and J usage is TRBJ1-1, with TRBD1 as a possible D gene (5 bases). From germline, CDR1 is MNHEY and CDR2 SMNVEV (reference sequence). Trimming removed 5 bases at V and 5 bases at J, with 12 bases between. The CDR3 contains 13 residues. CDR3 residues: CASSPPGVTEAFF. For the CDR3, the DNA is TGTGCCAGCAGTCCCCCGGGGGTAACTGAAGCTTTCTTT.

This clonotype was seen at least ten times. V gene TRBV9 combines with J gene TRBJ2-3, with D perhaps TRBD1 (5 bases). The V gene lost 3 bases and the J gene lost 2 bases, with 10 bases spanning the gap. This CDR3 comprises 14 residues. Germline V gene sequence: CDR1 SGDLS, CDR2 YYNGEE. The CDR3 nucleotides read TGTGCCAGCAGCGCTGACAGAGACACAGATACGCAGTATTTT. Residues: CASSADRDTDTQYF.

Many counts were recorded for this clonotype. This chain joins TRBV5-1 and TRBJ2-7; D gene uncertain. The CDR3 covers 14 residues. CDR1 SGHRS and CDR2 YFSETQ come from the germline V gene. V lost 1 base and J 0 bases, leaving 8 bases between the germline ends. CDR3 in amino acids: CASSLRQNSYEQYF. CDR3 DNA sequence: TGCGCCAGCAGCTTGCGCCAAAACTCCTACGAGCAGTACTTC.

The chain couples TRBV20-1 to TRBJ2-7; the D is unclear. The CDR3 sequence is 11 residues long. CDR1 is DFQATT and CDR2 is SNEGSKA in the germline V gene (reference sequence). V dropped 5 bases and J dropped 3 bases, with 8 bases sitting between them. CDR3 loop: CSAGLGYEQYF. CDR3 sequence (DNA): TGCAGTGCTGGCCTAGGCTACGAGCAGTACTTC.

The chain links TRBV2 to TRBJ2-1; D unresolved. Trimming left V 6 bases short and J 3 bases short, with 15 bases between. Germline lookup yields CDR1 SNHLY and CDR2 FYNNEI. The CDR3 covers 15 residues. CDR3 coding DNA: TGTGCCAGCAGGCTAGACTCCGCTGACTACAATGAGCAGTTCTTC. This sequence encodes CASRLDSADYNEQFF.

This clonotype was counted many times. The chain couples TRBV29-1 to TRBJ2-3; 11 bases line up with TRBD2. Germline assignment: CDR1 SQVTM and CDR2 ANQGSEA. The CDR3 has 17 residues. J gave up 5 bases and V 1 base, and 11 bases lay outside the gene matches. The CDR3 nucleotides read TGCAGCGTTGAAGGACTAGCGGGGCCCGATGTAGGAGATACGCAGTATTTT. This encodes CSVEGLAGPDVGDTQYF.

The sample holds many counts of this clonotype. CDR3 sequence reads: CSVRDGEGQPQHF. In DNA, the CDR3 is TGCAGCGTTCGGGACGGAGAAGGACAGCCCCAGCATTTT. The chain combines TRBV29-1 with TRBJ1-5; TRBD1 is a possible D gene (5 bases). This CDR3 region has 13 residues. V dropped 5 bases and J dropped 7 bases, with 15 bases sitting between them. The germline V gene has CDR1 SQVTM and CDR2 ANQGSEA.

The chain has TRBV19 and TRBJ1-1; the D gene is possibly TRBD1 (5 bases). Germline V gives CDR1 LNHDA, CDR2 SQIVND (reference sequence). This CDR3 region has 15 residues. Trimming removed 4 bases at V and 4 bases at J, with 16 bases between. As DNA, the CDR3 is TGTGCCAGTAGTACCCAAGACAGCGTCTTCACTGAAGCTTTCTTT. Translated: CASSTQDSVFTEAFF.

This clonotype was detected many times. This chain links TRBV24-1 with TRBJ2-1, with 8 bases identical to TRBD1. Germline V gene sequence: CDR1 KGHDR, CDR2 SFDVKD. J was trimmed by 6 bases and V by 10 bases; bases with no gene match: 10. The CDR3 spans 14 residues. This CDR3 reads CATNDRGHGNEQFF. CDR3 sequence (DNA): TGTGCCACGAACGACAGGGGCCATGGCAATGAGCAGTTCTTC.

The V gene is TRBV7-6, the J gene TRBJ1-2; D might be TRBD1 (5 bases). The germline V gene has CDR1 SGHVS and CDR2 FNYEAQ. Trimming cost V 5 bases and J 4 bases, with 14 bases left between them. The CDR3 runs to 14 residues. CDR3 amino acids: CASSHSDGGYGYTF. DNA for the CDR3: TGTGCCAGCAGCCATAGCGACGGGGGCTATGGCTACACCTTC.

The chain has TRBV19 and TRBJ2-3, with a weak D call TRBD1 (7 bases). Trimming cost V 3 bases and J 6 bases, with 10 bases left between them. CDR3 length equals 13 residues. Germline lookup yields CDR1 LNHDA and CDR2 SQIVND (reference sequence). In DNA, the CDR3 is TGTGCCAGTAGTATCAGGGGGGTCGATACGCAGTATTTT. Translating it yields CASSIRGVDTQYF.

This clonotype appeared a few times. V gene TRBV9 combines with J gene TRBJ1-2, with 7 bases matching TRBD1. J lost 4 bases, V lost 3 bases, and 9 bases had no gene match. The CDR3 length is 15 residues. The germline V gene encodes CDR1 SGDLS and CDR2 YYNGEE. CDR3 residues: CASSGRRQGIYGYTF. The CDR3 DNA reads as TGTGCCAGCAGCGGAAGAAGACAGGGCATCTATGGCTACACCTTC.

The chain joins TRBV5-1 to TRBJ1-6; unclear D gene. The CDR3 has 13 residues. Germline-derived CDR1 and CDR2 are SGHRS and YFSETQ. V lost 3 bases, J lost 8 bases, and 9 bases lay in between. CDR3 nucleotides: TGCGCCAGCAGCTATCAGGATTATTCACCCCTCCACTTT. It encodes CASSYQDYSPLHF.

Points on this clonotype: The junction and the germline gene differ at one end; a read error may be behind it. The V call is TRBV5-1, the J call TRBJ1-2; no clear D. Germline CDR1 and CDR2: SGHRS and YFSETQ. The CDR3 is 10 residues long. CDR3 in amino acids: CASSLLGYTF. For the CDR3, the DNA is TGTGCCAGCAGCTTGCTTGGCTACACCTTC.